The 24 T cell receptor beta chains reported below all come from one sample, sequenced in a study of T cell repertoires in aging, cancer and after chemotherapy (dated by TCRdb to between 2018 and 2020). Data came from an Illumina MiSeq. Rearranged TRB sequences spanning V, D and J segments were amplified by multiplex touch-down PCR using a mixed TRB-A/B primer pool. In-frame beta chains were kept once TCRdb had trimmed the public reads at Q25 with fastp and called clones with MiXCR. Merged by CDR3 protein, the rows form single entries marked with the most common genes and DNA. The sample records approximately 1,100 distinct CDR3 sequences, around 23% of which are singletons. The biggest ten clones account for under 40% of the sample. Instead of sorted cells or RNA, genomic DNA extracted from peripheral blood served as the source for amplifying TCR beta rearrangements. The source material was blood. The receptors stem from a human donor with a solid tumor.

This chain uses TRBV6-5 with TRBJ2-5; 7 nucleotides line up with TRBD1. The CDR3 spans 15 residues. CDR1 and CDR2 from the germline V gene are MNHEY and SVGAGI. With V trimmed by 5 bases and J by 7 bases, 13 bases remained unmatched. The CDR3, as DNA: TGTGCCAGCAGTCACGCCGACCGGGACAGAGGGACCCAGTACTTC. This sequence encodes CASSHADRDRGTQYF.

A few counts support this clonotype. In DNA, the CDR3 is TGTGCCAGCTCTGGGACAGGGGCAAACATTCAGTACTTC. It encodes CASSGTGANIQYF. V gene TRBV7-2 combines with J gene TRBJ2-4; 10 bases are shared with TRBD1. CDR1 is SGHTA and CDR2 is FQGNSA in the germline V gene. This CDR3 is built from 13 residues. V dropped 8 bases and J dropped 6; count of bases not matched to a gene: 4. Supplemented by reference TRBV7-2 and TRBJ2-4, the full variable domain reads GAGVSQSPSNKVTEKGKDVELRCDPISGHTALYWYRQSLGQGLEFLIYFQGNSAPDKSGLPSDRFSAERTGGSVSTLTIQRTQQEDSAVYLCASSGTGANIQYFGAGTRLSVL.

The V gene is TRBV20-1, the J gene TRBJ1-2, with no clear D. The V and J ends lost 6 bases and 8 bases respectively, with 13 bases between them. The germline gives CDR1 DFQATT, CDR2 SNEGSKA (reference sequence). This CDR3 has 11 residues. CDR3 coding DNA: TGCAGTGCCCTCGGTGGCAGCGGCTACACCTTC. Its protein product is CSALGGSGYTF.

This chain uses TRBV5-4 with TRBJ2-3; 8 bases align to TRBD2. The CDR3 is 15 residues long. From germline, CDR1 is SGHNT and CDR2 YYREEE (reference sequence). V lost 5 bases, J lost 3 bases, and 8 bases stayed unmatched. The CDR3 coding sequence is TGTGCCAGCAGTCTGGGCGGCGGGAGGACAGATACGCAGTATTTT. It codes for CASSLGGGRTDTQYF.

A word on this clonotype: One base away lies a much larger clone, so this may be a sequencing read error. The V and J genes are TRBV6-1 and TRBJ1-2; a possible D gene is TRBD1 (6 bases). CDR1 is MNHNS, CDR2 SASEGT, per germline. The length of the CDR3 is 16 residues. The CDR3 spells CAGSALGHGRDYGYTF. As DNA, the CDR3 is TGTGCCGGCAGTGCTTTGGGACACGGTAGAGACTATGGCTACACCTTC.

This clonotype rates as medium-sized. The chain links TRBV6-5 to TRBJ1-1; no clear D gene. This CDR3 contains 13 residues. The germline V gene encodes CDR1 MNHEY and CDR2 SVGAGI. V dropped 0 bases and J dropped 10 bases, with 12 bases sitting between them. CDR3 coding DNA: TGTGCCAGCAGTTACTCGGGTTCTCGTGGAGCTTTCTTT. The encoded protein is CASSYSGSRGAFF.

The rearrangement links TRBV5-1 to TRBJ2-5; D might be TRBD2 (6 bases). This CDR3 is built from 14 residues. V was trimmed by 0 bases and J by 1 base, leaving 7 bases between them. The germline gives CDR1 SGHRS, CDR2 YFSETQ. The CDR3 region has the DNA TGCGCCAGCAGCTTGGATAGCGGCCAAGAGACCCAGTACTTC. Encoded protein: CASSLDSGQETQYF.

This clonotype is medium-sized within its sample. The J gene is TRBJ1-6, the V gene TRBV27; no clear D. This CDR3 contains 14 residues. The ends were cut back, 8 bases at V and 3 bases at J, with 11 bases in the middle. Germline CDR1 reads MNHEY; CDR2 reads SMNVEV (reference sequence). CDR3 sequence reads: CASSSVFYNSPLHF. The CDR3 DNA reads TGTGCCAGCTCCTCGGTTTTCTATAATTCACCCCTCCACTTT.

J is TRBJ2-7 and V is TRBV20-1; TRBD2 matches 12 bases. Germline CDR1 is DFQATT and CDR2 is SNEGSKA (reference sequence). The CDR3 length is 14 residues. The V segment lost 5 bases and the J segment 7 bases; nucleotides outside the gene matches: 9. The CDR3 loop is CSAANRLAGGEQYF. The CDR3 region has the DNA TGCAGTGCTGCCAACCGGCTAGCGGGAGGGGAGCAGTACTTC.

This clonotype is deemed medium-sized. The chain employs TRBV7-2 and TRBJ2-7; D is perhaps TRBD1 (7 bases). Trimming took 5 bases from V and 4 from J, leaving 27 bases between them. Germline V gives CDR1 SGHTA, CDR2 FQGNSA. The CDR3 loop spans 18 amino acids. CDR3 DNA sequence: TGTGCCAGCAGCCCCCGCGGAGGGCTACAGGGGATCAGGTACGAGCAGTACTTC. Protein sequence: CASSPRGGLQGIRYEQYF.

This clonotype was counted a few times. The chain combines TRBV12-3 or TRBV12-4 with TRBJ1-1, with 8 bases aligning to TRBD1. V was clipped by 6 bases and J by 1 base; unmatched bases: 4. This CDR3 has 14 residues. The CDR3 loop reads CASSRRGPNTEAFF. CDR3 bases: TGTGCCAGCAGCCGCAGGGGGCCGAACACTGAAGCTTTCTTT.

CDR3 nucleotide sequence: TGTGCCAGCAGTTCGACAGGGATTAGCAACACCATATATTTT. Amino acids: CASSSTGISNTIYF. V gene TRBV28 combines with J gene TRBJ1-3; TRBD1 matches at 7 bases. The CDR3 totals 14 residues. CDR1 is MDHEN, CDR2 SYDVKM, per germline. The junction had 7 bases not matched to a gene; V was cut back by 4 bases and J by 7 bases.

This chain joins TRBV19 and TRBJ2-1; 10 bases are shared with TRBD2. The CDR3 loop spans 17 amino acids. V shed 4 bases and J 4 bases; nucleotides not matched to a gene: 10. CDR1 LNHDA and CDR2 SQIVND come from the germline V gene (reference sequence). CDR3 nucleotides: TGTGCCAGTAGTACTCTCGGACCGGGACTAGCGTACAATGAGCAGTTCTTC. This encodes CASSTLGPGLAYNEQFF. Based on the CDR3 plus reference TRBV19 and TRBJ2-1, the full variable domain is DGGITQSPKYLFRKEGQNVTLSCEQNLNHDAMYWYRQDPGQGLRLIYYSQIVNDFQKGDIAEGYSVSREKKESFPLTVTSAQKNPTAFYLCASSTLGPGLAYNEQFFGPGTRLTVL.

V gene TRBV12-3 or TRBV12-4 combines with J gene TRBJ1-1; 7 positions match TRBD1. Unmatched junction bases numbered 8, after V lost 3 bases and J lost 7 bases. CDR3 length equals 14 residues. The CDR3 spells CASSFMRQGGEAFF. CDR3 DNA: TGTGCCAGCAGTTTCATGAGACAGGGCGGTGAAGCTTTCTTT.

Only a few counts were recorded for this clonotype. The CDR3 spells CASSLEGGSEGEQFF. The CDR3 DNA follows: TGTGCCAGCAGCTTAGAGGGAGGGTCAGAAGGTGAGCAGTTCTTC. The V and J genes are TRBV11-3 and TRBJ2-1; 7 bases are a match to TRBD2. Unmatched junction bases numbered 8, after V lost 0 bases and J lost 9 bases. CDR1 is SGHNT, CDR2 YENEEA, per germline. The CDR3 length is 15 residues.

J is TRBJ2-3 and V is TRBV6-4; D is perhaps TRBD1 (7 bases). V lost 3 bases, J lost 4 bases, and 11 bases lay in between. From germline, CDR1 is MRHNA and CDR2 SNTAGT. This CDR3 is built from 14 residues. This chain's CDR3 is CASSEGGGADTQYF. DNA for the CDR3: TGTGCCAGCAGTGAAGGAGGGGGCGCAGATACGCAGTATTTT.

This clonotype has a handful of counts. The rearrangement joins TRBV20-1 to TRBJ2-3; 10 positions agree with TRBD2. Germline CDR1 reads DFQATT; CDR2 reads SNEGSKA (reference sequence). The CDR3 runs 14 residues. V lost 4 bases, J lost 2 bases, and 3 bases stayed unmatched. The CDR3 nucleotides are TGCAGTGCTATAAGCGGGAGGGCCACAGATACGCAGTATTTT. Translated, it gives CSAISGRATDTQYF.

The sample holds one count of this clonotype. The rearrangement joins TRBV7-7 to TRBJ2-1; 9 bases are a match to TRBD2. In germline, CDR1 is SSHAT, CDR2 FNYEAQ (reference sequence). This CDR3 region has 15 residues. Trimming at V came to 4 bases and at J to 10 bases, leaving 11 bases not matched to a gene. This CDR3 reads CASSSTSGDSSEQFF. In nucleotides, the CDR3 is TGTGCCAGCAGCTCGACTAGCGGCGACTCTAGCGAGCAGTTCTTC.

The chain is built from TRBV29-1 and TRBJ2-3; perhaps TRBD1 as D (5 bases). V was cut by 7 bases and J by 3 bases, with 17 bases left in between. The CDR3 runs to 14 residues. Germline V gene data show CDR1 as SQVTM and CDR2 as ANQGSEA. In DNA form, the CDR3 reads TGCAGCGCTCTGAAGGGGTTTACAACAGATACGCAGTATTTT. This translates into CSALKGFTTDTQYF.

By its share, this clonotype is medium-sized (0.01 to 0.1%). The CDR3 region is CASSEGLAGHNEQFF. For the CDR3, the DNA is TGTGCCAGCAGTGAAGGACTAGCGGGACACAATGAGCAGTTCTTC. The J gene is TRBJ2-1, the V gene TRBV6-1, with 11 bases lining up with TRBD2. Germline values: CDR1 MNHNS, CDR2 SASEGT. V lost 1 base and J lost 5; bases outside the gene matches: 1. The CDR3 is 15 amino acids.

This clonotype was observed a handful of times. The chain recombines TRBV20-1 with TRBJ1-5; 9 nucleotides agree with TRBD1. The junction had 11 bases not matched to a gene; V was cut back by 4 bases and J by 7 bases. The CDR3 totals 15 residues. In germline, CDR1 is DFQATT, CDR2 SNEGSKA (reference sequence). The CDR3 here is CSAISGQGIGQPQHF. The CDR3, as DNA: TGCAGTGCTATATCGGGACAGGGAATCGGACAGCCCCAGCATTTT.

By its share, this clonotype is large. The chain combines TRBV15 with TRBJ2-7, with D perhaps matching TRBD2 (5 bases). Germline CDR1 reads LNHNV; CDR2 reads YYDKDF (reference sequence). The V gene lost 1 base and the J gene lost 6 bases, with 19 bases spanning the gap. CDR3 length: 16 amino acids. The CDR3 region has the DNA TGTGCCACCAGCAGAGGCTTTGTCCGAGGGCCGAGCGAGCAGTACTTC. This gives the protein CATSRGFVRGPSEQYF.

Relative to its sample, this clonotype is medium-sized. The J gene is TRBJ1-1, the V gene TRBV20-1; no clear D. Trimming took off 1 base at V and 3 bases at J, with 9 bases between the two ends. Germline V gene sequence: CDR1 DFQATT, CDR2 SNEGSKA (reference sequence). The CDR3 spans 13 residues. The CDR3 nucleotides are TGCAGTGCTAGAGTTGCGGCCGACACTGAAGCTTTCTTT. Encoded protein: CSARVAADTEAFF.

This clonotype was observed a few times. V gene TRBV28 combines with J gene TRBJ1-1; D might be TRBD1 (6 bases). Per the germline V gene, CDR1 is MDHEN and CDR2 is SYDVKM. The CDR3 is 15 residues long. Trimming pared 1 base from V and 5 bases from J, leaving 14 bases between. CDR3 sequence (DNA): TGTGCCAGCAGTTTATATCAGGGGCGTGGGACTGAAGCTTTCTTT. It specifies CASSLYQGRGTEAFF.